This TCR beta chain was obtained from a study of shared clonotypes between healthy human individuals. With regard to this clone: Antigen specificity is unknown.

The study ran the assay at deep level. Each subset's genomic DNA was split evenly across several immunoSEQ plates. Clones were sequenced by immunoSEQ multiplex PCR, and TCRdb holds only the in-frame ones, with some missing. The sample has 2 million to 2.5 million clones, around 92% seen once. Broader study findings: Clonotypes which were not shared had lower generation probabilities than clonotypes that all four donors shared. Inspection by rarefaction showed sorted-subset sequencing to be incomplete despite large depth.

CDR3 length: 16 amino acids. The germline CDR1 and CDR2 sequences are SGHDT and YYEEEE. The V segment lost 2 bases and the J segment 0 bases; nucleotides outside the gene matches: 5. The sequenced sample consisted of naive CD4+ T cells from PBMCs. The sample's subset: CD45RA+ positively selected. The chain uses TRBV5-6 and TRBJ1-2, with 9 bases lining up with TRBD1. The clonotype originates from a man between 18 and 29 years old in good health. Some clones in this sample may be carry-over from other donors' samples. The CDR3 nucleotides read TGTGCCAGCAGCTTCCTGGGACAGGGAACTAACTATGGCTACACCTTC. Its translation is CASSFLGQGTNYGYTF.